This paragraph covers one T cell receptor (beta chain) sequence. Its cognate antigen is unknown. V was shortened by 5 bases and J by 3 bases, with 11 bases between the two germline ends. The CDR3 is made up of 14 amino acids. Germline V gene lookup returns CDR1 MDHEN and CDR2 SYDVKM. Generated by immunoSEQ multiplex PCR, the TCRdb table keeps only in-frame clones and is missing some. The sample has roughly 150,000 clones, around nine tenths seen once. The data belong to a study of T cell responses to AZD1222 COVID-19 vaccine. At the level of the study: The study pooled second doses at about 4 or about 12 weeks.

Study observations and caveats: In all cases, repertoires were sampled only after the peak T cell response. Among spike-specific TCRs, nearly half reportedly target unmutated variant regions.

This TCR came from an adult in good health. The chain uses TRBV28 and TRBJ1-5, with D possibly matching TRBD1 (5 bases). Here the sequenced sample was peripheral blood, taken on day 0 of AZD1222 vaccination. The CDR3 sequence: CASSIRVVNQPQHF. CDR3 sequence (DNA): TGTGCCAGCAGTATCAGGGTTGTCAATCAGCCCCAGCATTTT. Based on the CDR3 plus reference TRBV28 and TRBJ1-5, the full variable domain is DVKVTQSSRYLVKRTGEKVFLECVQDMDHENMFWYRQDPGLGLRLIYFSYDVKMKEKGDIPEGYSVSREKKERFSLILESASTNQTSMYLCASSIRVVNQPQHFGDGTRLSIL.